This T cell receptor (beta chain) was sequenced for a study of T cell changes during pregnancy in multiple sclerosis. Method: immunoSEQ multiplex PCR; TCRdb's copy keeps in-frame clones and lacks some. Here the sample spans around 28,000 clones, 75% to 90% being singletons. With 1 base clipped from V and 12 bases from J, the junction kept 9 bases outside the gene matches. The germline V gene has CDR1 SGHDN and CDR2 FVKESK. The CDR3 is 13 residues long. The sequence was obtained from a female donor in good health, enrolled as a control in a pregnancy study. The sample here was CD4+ T cells from peripheral blood mononuclear cells, taken in the first trimester of pregnancy. V gene TRBV14 combines with J gene TRBJ2-7, with TRBD1 matching 7 bases. The CDR3 coding sequence is TGTGCCAGCAGCCAAGGACAGGGTCGGACGCTGTACTTC. Translating gives CASSQGQGRTLYF.